This T cell receptor (beta chain) derives from a study of blood T cell repertoires in COVID-19. Whole-study context: The study drew acute and convalescent COVID-19 samples from the United States, Italy and Spain. PBMCs, B-cell-depleted T cells, or T cells provided the cDNA or gDNA that made up the material.

In the source study's methods: Nucleated cell counts were estimated from reference gene primer amplification. Assay: immunoSEQ multiplex PCR; the TCRdb copy retains only in-frame clones and omits some. That table supplies the V and J calls and clone size; D and trimming were determined from the DNA. Among a few hundred thousand clones, less than 90% were seen once, and the ten largest hold about 5.9%. About this clone itself: Within the sample, other DNA sequences also encode this same CDR3.

This receptor was taken from a man between 60 and 75 years old with acute or convalescent COVID-19. The sequenced sample consisted of peripheral blood.

The CDR3 here is CASSYRGYGYTF. DNA of the CDR3: TGTGCCAGCAGTTATCGGGGCTATGGCTACACCTTC. The V gene is TRBV6-5, the J gene TRBJ1-2; D is uncertain. Trimming left V 3 bases short and J 4 bases short, with 6 bases between. The germline V gene encodes CDR1 MNHEY and CDR2 SVGAGI. The length of the CDR3 is 12 residues.